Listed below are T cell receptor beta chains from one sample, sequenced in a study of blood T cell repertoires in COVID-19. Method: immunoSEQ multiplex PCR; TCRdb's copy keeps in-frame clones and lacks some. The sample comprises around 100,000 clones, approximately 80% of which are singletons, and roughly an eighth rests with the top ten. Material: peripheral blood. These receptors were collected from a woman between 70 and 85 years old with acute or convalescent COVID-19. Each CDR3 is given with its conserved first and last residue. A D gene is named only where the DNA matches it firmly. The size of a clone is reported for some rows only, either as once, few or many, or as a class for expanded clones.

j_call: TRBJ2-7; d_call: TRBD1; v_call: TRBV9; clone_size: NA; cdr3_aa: CASSVRDRAYEQYF; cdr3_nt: TGTGCCAGCAGCGTACGAGACAGGGCCTACGAGCAGTACTTC
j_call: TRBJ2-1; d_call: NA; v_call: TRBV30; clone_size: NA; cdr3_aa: CAWSGGGAGKNEQFF; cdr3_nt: TGTGCCTGGAGTGGAGGGGGGGCCGGTAAGAATGAGCAGTTCTTC
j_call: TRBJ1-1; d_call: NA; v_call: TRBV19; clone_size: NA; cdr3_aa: CASTPTTGKSEAFF; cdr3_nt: TGTGCCAGTACCCCAACTACAGGGAAGAGTGAAGCTTTCTTT
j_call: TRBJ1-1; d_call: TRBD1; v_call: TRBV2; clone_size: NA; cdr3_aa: CASSLIGEDRGGEAFF; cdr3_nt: TGTGCCAGCAGCCTCATCGGGGAGGACAGGGGTGGTGAAGCTTTCTTT
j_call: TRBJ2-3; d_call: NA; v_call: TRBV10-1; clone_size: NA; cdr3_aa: CASSESGDYGDTQYF; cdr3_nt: TGCGCCAGCAGTGAGTCGGGAGATTACGGCGATACGCAGTATTTT
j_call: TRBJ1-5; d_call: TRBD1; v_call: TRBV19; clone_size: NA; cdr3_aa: CAASGGNSNQPQHF; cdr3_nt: TGTGCCGCGTCAGGGGGAAATAGCAATCAGCCCCAGCATTTT
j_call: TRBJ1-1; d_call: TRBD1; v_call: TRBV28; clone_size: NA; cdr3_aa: CASSRHTGGNTEAFF; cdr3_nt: TGTGCCAGCAGCAGACACACAGGGGGGAACACTGAAGCTTTCTTT
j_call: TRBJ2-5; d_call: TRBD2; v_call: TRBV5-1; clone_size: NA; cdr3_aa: CASSYRGISGEETQYF; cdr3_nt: TGCGCCAGCAGCTACCGTGGTATTAGCGGGGAAGAGACCCAGTACTTC
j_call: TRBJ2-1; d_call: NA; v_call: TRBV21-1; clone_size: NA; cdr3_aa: CASSKRREWGRNEQFF; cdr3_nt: TGTGCCAGCAGCAAAAGAAGGGAATGGGGCCGAAATGAGCAGTTCTTC
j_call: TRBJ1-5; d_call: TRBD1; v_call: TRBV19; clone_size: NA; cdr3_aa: CASSIDIGGGGQPQHF; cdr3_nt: TGTGCCAGTAGTATAGATATAGGGGGCGGGGGGCAGCCCCAGCATTTT
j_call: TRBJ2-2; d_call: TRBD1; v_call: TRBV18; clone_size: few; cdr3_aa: CASRDRGLGGTGELFF; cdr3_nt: TGTGCATCTAGGGACAGGGGGCTCGGAGGCACCGGGGAGCTGTTTTTT
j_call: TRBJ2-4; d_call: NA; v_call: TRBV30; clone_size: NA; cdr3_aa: CAWSVPGNIQYF; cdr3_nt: TGTGCCTGGAGTGTACCAGGAAACATTCAGTACTTC
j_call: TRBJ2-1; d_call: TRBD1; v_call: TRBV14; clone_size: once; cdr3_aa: CASSQEQGFAYNEQFF; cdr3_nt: TGTGCCAGCAGCCAAGAACAGGGGTTCGCCTACAATGAGCAGTTCTTC
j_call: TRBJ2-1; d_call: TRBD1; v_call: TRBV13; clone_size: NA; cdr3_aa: CASSLGDRDNEQFF; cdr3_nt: TGTGCCAGCAGCCTAGGGGACAGAGACAATGAGCAGTTCTTC
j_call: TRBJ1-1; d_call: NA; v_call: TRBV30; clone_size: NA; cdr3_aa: CAWSPEFNTAFF; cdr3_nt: TGTGCCTGGAGCCCTGAGTTTAATACGGCTTTCTTT
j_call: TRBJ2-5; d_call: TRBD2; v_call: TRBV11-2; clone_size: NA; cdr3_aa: CASSRTSGGSPFETQYF; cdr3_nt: TGTGCCAGCAGCAGGACTAGCGGGGGGAGCCCCTTTGAGACCCAGTACTTC
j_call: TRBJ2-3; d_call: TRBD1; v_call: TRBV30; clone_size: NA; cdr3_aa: CAWTRGQGKDTQYF; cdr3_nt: TGTGCCTGGACTCGGGGACAGGGGAAGGATACGCAGTATTTT
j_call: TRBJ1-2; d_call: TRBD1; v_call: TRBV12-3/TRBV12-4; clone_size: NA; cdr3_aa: CASRYGQDRYTF; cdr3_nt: TGTGCCAGCAGATACGGACAGGATCGCTACACCTTC
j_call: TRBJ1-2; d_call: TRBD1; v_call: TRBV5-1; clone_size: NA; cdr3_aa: CASSLALQGSVGYTF; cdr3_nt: TGCGCCAGCAGCTTGGCCCTACAGGGGTCGGTTGGCTACACCTTC
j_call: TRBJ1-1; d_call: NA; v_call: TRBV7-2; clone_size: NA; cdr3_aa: CASSLGQGRRGTEAFF; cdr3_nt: TGTGCCAGCAGCTTAGGGCAGGGGCGCAGGGGCACTGAAGCTTTCTTT
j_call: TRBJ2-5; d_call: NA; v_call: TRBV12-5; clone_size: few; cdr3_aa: CASGLVGGWRETQYF; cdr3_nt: TGTGCTAGTGGTTTGGTAGGAGGGTGGAGGGAGACCCAGTACTTC
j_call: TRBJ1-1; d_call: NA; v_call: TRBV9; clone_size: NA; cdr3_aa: CASSVGPDTEAFF; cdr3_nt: TGTGCCAGCAGCGTAGGGCCTGACACTGAAGCTTTCTTT
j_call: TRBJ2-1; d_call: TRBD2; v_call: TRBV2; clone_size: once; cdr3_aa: CASVARTSGNEQFF; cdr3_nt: TGTGCCAGCGTTGCTCGGACTAGCGGCAATGAGCAGTTCTTC
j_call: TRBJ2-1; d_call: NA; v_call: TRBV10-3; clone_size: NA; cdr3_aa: CAISFAGDNNEQFF; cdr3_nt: TGTGCCATCAGTTTCGCGGGGGACAACAATGAGCAGTTCTTC
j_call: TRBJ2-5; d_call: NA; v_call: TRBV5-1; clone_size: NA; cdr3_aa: CASSGGTAQETQYF; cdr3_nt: TGCGCCAGCAGCGGCGGGACAGCCCAAGAGACCCAGTACTTC
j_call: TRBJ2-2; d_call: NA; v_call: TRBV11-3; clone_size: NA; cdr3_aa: CASSLEGDTGELFF; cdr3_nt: TGTGCCAGCTCTCTGGAGGGAGACACCGGGGAGCTGTTTTTT
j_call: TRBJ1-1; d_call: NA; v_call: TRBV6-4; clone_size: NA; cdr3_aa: CASRRDPTGNTEAFF; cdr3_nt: TGTGCCAGCAGGAGGGACCCGACAGGTAACACTGAAGCTTTCTTT
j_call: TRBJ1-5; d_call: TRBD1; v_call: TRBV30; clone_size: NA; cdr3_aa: CAWGQGERQPQHF; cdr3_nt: TGTGCCTGGGGACAGGGAGAACGGCAGCCCCAGCATTTT
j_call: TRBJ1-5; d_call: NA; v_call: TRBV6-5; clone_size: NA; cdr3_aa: CASRGNRAGNQPQHF; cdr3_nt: TGTGCCAGCAGAGGCAACAGGGCGGGCAATCAGCCCCAGCATTTT
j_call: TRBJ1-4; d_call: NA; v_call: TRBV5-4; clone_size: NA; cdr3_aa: CASSRETAATNEKLFF; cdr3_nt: TGTGCCAGCAGCCGAGAGACAGCCGCAACTAATGAAAAACTGTTTTTT
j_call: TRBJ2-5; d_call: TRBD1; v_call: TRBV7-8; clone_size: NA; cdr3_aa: CASSGTGTATYQETQYF; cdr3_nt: TGTGCCAGCAGCGGGACCGGGACAGCGACTTACCAAGAGACCCAGTACTTC
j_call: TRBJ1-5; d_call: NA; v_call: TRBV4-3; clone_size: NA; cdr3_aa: CASSQGRGEQPQHF; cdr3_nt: TGCGCCAGCAGCCAAGGGAGGGGTGAACAGCCCCAGCATTTT
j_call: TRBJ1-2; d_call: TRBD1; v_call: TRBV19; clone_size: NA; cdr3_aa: CASSVDRGAYGYTF; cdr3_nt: TGTGCCAGTAGTGTGGACAGGGGGGCATATGGCTACACCTTC
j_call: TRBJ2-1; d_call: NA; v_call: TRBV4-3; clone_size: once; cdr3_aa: CASSQQGYSYNEQFF; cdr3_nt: TGCGCCAGCAGCCAACAGGGTTACTCCTACAATGAGCAGTTCTTC
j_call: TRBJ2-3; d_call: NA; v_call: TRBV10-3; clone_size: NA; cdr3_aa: CAIRGPVGGTTDTQYF; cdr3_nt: TGTGCCATCAGGGGGCCAGTCGGGGGGACAACAGATACGCAGTATTTT
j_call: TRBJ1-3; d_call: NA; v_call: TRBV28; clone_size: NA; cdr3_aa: CASSSHGNTIYF; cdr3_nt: TGTGCCAGCAGTTCACATGGAAACACCATATATTTT
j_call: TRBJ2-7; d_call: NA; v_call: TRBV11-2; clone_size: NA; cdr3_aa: CASSLGQGTYEQYF; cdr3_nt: TGTGCCAGCAGCTTAGGCCAGGGAACCTACGAGCAGTACTTC
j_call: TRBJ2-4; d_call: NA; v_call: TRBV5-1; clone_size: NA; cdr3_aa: CASSLAGEPKKNIQYF; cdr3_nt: TGCGCCAGCAGCTTGGCAGGCGAGCCCAAAAAAAACATTCAGTACTTC
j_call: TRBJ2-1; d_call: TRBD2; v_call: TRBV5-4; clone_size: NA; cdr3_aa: CASSSRTSRNEQFF; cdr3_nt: TGTGCCAGCAGCTCTCGGACTAGCAGGAATGAGCAGTTCTTC
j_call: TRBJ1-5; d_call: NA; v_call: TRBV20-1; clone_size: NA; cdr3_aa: CSASAGDQPQHF; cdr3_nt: TGCAGTGCTAGTGCGGGTGATCAGCCCCAGCATTTT
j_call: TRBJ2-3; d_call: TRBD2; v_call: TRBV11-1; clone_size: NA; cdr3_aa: CASSLVGGASTDTQYF; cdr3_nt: TGTGCCAGCAGCTTAGTCGGGGGGGCTAGCACAGATACGCAGTATTTT
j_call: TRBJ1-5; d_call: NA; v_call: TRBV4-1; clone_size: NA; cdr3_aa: CASSQVLEQPQHF; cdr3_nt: TGCGCCAGCAGCCAAGTGCTGGAGCAGCCCCAGCATTTT
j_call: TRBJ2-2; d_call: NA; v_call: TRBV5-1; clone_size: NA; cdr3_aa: CASSLALAANTGELFF; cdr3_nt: TGCGCCAGCAGCTTGGCCTTGGCAGCGAACACCGGGGAGCTGTTTTTT
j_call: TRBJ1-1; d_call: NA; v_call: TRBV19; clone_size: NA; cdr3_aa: CASISPGRAFF; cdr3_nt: TGTGCCAGTATAAGCCCGGGTCGAGCTTTCTTT
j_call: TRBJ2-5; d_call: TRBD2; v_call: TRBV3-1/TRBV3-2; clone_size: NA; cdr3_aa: CASSLTRSGGGPPQETQYF; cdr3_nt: TGTGCCAGCAGCCTAACCCGTAGCGGGGGGGGACCCCCGCAAGAGACCCAGTACTTC
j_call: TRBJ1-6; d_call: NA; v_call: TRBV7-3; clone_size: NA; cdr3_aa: CASSLTAGRGSPLHF; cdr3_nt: TGTGCCAGCAGCTTAACCGCAGGAAGGGGATCACCCCTCCACTTT
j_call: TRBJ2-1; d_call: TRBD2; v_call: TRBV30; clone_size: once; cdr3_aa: CAGGLAGGYNEQFF; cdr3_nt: TGTGCCGGCGGACTAGCGGGGGGGTACAATGAGCAGTTCTTC